Below are 5 T cell receptor beta chains sequenced from a single sample in a study of cytomegalovirus exposure and HLA in healthy donors. PCR was performed using 60 Vbeta and 13 Jbeta primers. Profiled with immunoSEQ multiplex PCR; TCRdb holds only in-frame clones, not every one. The sample includes some 150,000 clones, around 79% of them seen just once. Source material: PBMCs. The receptors originated from a man aged 30 to 45 in good health and CMV-seropositive.

The chain combines TRBV29-1 with TRBJ1-2; D may be TRBD1 (6 bases). This CDR3 is 16 amino acids long. The ends were cut back, 7 bases at V and 4 bases at J, with 25 bases in the middle. Germline V gene sequence: CDR1 SQVTM, CDR2 ANQGSEA. CDR3 in DNA: TGCAGCGACCTTGGACAGACCCAACTTGCGATCTATGGCTACACCTTC. This gives the protein CSDLGQTQLAIYGYTF.

V and J are TRBV6-5 and TRBJ2-1; D is possibly TRBD1 (5 bases). CDR1 and CDR2 from the germline V gene are MNHEY and SVGAGI. V was shortened by 6 bases and J by 9 bases, with 9 bases between the two germline ends. This CDR3 is 11 amino acids long. CDR3 in DNA: TGTGCCAGCAGCCTTCAGGGTGAGCAGTTCTTC. Encoded protein: CASSLQGEQFF.

This clone appeared a single time. This chain links TRBV6-4 with TRBJ1-1; no reliable D call. The CDR3 has 13 amino acids. Germline V lookup: CDR1 MRHNA, CDR2 SNTAGT. V was pared by 0 bases and J by 4 bases, with 6 bases between. DNA of the CDR3: TGTGCCAGCAGTGACTCTGAGGTCACTGAAGCTTTCTTT. Protein product: CASSDSEVTEAFF.

The V call is TRBV6-5, the J call TRBJ1-2; possible D gene TRBD1, 6 bases. Germline V lookup: CDR1 MNHEY, CDR2 SVGAGI. Trimming stripped 0 bases from V and 10 bases from J, with 21 bases between. The CDR3 has 16 residues. In DNA, the CDR3 is TGTGCCAGCAGTTACTCGACCGTTCCGGGACACCACTTCTACACCTTC. Amino acid sequence: CASSYSTVPGHHFYTF.

V gene TRBV28 combines with J gene TRBJ1-4, with a weak D call TRBD1 (5 bases). The germline V gene encodes CDR1 MDHEN and CDR2 SYDVKM. This CDR3 is 13 amino acids long. The V end lost 5 bases, the J end lost 7 bases, and 11 bases lay between the germline ends. CDR3 coding DNA: TGTGCCAGCAGTCCCCAGGGATTTGAAAAACTGTTTTTT. Translated: CASSPQGFEKLFF.